A single sample gave rise to the 7 T cell receptor beta chains below, sequenced in a study of OX40 agonist ivuxolimab in advanced cancers. The table came from immunoSEQ multiplex PCR; TCRdb's copy has only in-frame clones and leaves some out. The sample lists approximately 88,000 clones, around nine tenths occurring once. Sequences were derived from CD4+ or CD8+ T cells sorted from blood, sampled in a trial of the OX40 agonist ivuxolimab. The receptors were sampled from an adult with an advanced solid tumor such as melanoma, head and neck, liver or kidney cancer.

This chain joins TRBV7-9 and TRBJ1-2, with D uncertain. The CDR3 is 14 residues long. V was pared by 5 bases and J by 6 bases, with 16 bases between. Germline assignment: CDR1 SEHNR and CDR2 FQNEAQ (reference sequence). In DNA, the CDR3 is TGTGCCAGCAGCCGTTCGGTGGGTGAGGATGGCTACACCTTC. Its protein is CASSRSVGEDGYTF.

The gene calls are TRBV5-8 and TRBJ1-3, with TRBD1 matching 8 bases. The CDR3 has 14 amino acids. Germline CDR1 reads SGHTS; CDR2 reads YDEGEE. V lost 2 bases, J lost 4 bases, and 2 bases stayed unmatched. Written as DNA, the CDR3 is TGTGCCAGCAGCTTCGGGGACAGGGGAAACACCATATATTTT. Its translation is CASSFGDRGNTIYF.

This chain connects TRBV19 to TRBJ2-7; D gene uncertain. V lost 4 bases to trimming and J lost 3 bases, with 16 bases between them. CDR3 length equals 15 residues. Germline loops: CDR1 LNHDA, CDR2 SQIVND (reference sequence). Written as DNA, the CDR3 is TGTGCCAGTAGTACGGACGCCCGGGCGGTCTACGAGCAGTACTTC. This translates into CASSTDARAVYEQYF.

The V call is TRBV11-2, the J call TRBJ1-2, with a tentative D call TRBD1 (6 bases). CDR1 SGHAT and CDR2 FQNNGV come from the germline V gene. V was shortened by 4 bases and J by 8 bases, with 17 bases between the two germline ends. The CDR3 is 14 amino acids. Here the CDR3 DNA reads TGTGCCAGCAGCTCCGGGGGGCGACGAAGAGGCTACACCTTC. Translated, it gives CASSSGGRRRGYTF.

The rearrangement links TRBV19 to TRBJ2-7; 8 nucleotides align to TRBD2. Germline-derived CDR1 and CDR2 are LNHDA and SQIVND (reference sequence). The V and J ends lost 7 bases and 2 bases, in that order; junction bases with no gene match: 7. The CDR3 length is 14 residues. Here the CDR3 reads CASKERGNTYEQYF. CDR3 nucleotide sequence: TGTGCCAGTAAAGAGCGGGGGAATACCTACGAGCAGTACTTC.

The chain is built from TRBV19 and TRBJ2-7; 7 bases fit TRBD1. Losses at the gene ends were 6 bases for V and 0 bases for J; bases not matched to a gene: 29. Looked up from germline, CDR1 is LNHDA and CDR2 is SQIVND (reference sequence). The CDR3 totals 22 residues. In DNA, the CDR3 is TGTGCCAGTAGGCTGAAGGGGAAACCCGGGACAGTGGGTCTTTCTTACTCCTACGAGCAGTACTTC. Its translation: CASRLKGKPGTVGLSYSYEQYF.

The chain links TRBV2 to TRBJ1-1, with D perhaps TRBD1 (6 bases). The CDR3 loop spans 15 amino acids. Germline assignment: CDR1 SNHLY and CDR2 FYNNEI. V was shortened by 6 bases and J by 2 bases, with 16 bases between the two germline ends. The CDR3 is CASRLSGTPNTEAFF. CDR3 coding DNA: TGTGCCAGCAGGTTATCCGGGACACCTAACACTGAAGCTTTCTTT.